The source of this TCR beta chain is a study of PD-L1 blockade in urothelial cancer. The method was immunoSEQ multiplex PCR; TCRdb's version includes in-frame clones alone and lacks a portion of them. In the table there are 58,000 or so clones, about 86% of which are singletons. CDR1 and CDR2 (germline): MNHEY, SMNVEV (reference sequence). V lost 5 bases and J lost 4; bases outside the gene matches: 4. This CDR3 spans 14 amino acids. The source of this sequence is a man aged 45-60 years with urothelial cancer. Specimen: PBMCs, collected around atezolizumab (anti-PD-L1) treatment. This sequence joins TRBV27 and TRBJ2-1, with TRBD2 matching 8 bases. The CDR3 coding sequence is TGTGCCAGCAGTAAGCGGGAGAGGTACAATGAGCAGTTCTTC. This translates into CASSKRERYNEQFF.